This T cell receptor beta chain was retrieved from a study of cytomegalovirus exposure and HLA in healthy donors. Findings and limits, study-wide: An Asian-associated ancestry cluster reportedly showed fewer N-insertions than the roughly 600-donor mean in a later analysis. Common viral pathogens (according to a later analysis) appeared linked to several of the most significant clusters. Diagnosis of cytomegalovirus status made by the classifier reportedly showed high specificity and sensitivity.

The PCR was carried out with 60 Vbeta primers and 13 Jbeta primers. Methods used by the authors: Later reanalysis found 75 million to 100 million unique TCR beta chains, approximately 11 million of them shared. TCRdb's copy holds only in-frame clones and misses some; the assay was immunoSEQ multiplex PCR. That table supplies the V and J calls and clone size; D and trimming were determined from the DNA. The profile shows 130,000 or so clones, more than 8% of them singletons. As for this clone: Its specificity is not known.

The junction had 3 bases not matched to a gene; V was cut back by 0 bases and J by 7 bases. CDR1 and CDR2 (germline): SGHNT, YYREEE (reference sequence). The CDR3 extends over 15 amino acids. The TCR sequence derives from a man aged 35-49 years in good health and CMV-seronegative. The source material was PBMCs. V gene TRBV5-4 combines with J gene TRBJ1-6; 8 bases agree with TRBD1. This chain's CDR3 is CASSLAQGDNSPLHF. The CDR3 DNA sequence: TGTGCCAGCAGCTTGGCACAGGGGGACAATTCACCCCTCCACTTT.